What follows describes a single TCR beta chain. This sample was included in a study of technical replicates of blood from several donors. Germline-derived CDR1 and CDR2 are SGHAT and FQNNGV. The V end was cut by 0 bases, the J end by 1 base, with 7 bases between. The length of the CDR3 is 15 residues. Clones were read by immunoSEQ multiplex PCR, and TCRdb kept only the in-frame ones, dropping some. This sample yields 65,000 to 85,000 clones, of which around 96% are seen a single time; 0.3% to 0.35% belongs to the top ten. The TCR comes from a human donor in good health. The rearrangement joins TRBV11-2 to TRBJ2-1, with a tentative D call TRBD1 (5 bases). Material: T cells isolated from PBMCs. The CDR3 DNA follows: TGTGCCAGCAGCTTAGACAGGGTTTCCTACAATGAGCAGTTCTTC. It specifies CASSLDRVSYNEQFF.